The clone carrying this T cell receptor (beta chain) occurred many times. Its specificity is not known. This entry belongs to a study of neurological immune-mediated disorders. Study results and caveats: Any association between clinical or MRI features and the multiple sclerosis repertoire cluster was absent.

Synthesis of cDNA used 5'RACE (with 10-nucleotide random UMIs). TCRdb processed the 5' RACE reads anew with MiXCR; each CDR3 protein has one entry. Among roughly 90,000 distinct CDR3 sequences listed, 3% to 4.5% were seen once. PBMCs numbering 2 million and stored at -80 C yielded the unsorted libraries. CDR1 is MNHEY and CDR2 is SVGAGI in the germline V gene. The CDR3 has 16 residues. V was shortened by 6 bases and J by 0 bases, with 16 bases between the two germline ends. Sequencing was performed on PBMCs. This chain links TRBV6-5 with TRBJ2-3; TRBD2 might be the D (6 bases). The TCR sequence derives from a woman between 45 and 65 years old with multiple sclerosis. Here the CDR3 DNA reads TGTGCCAGCAGGCCAACTGGGGGGATTAGCACAGATACGCAGTATTTT. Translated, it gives CASRPTGGISTDTQYF.